The clone carrying this T cell receptor beta chain came up a few times. The entry originates in a study of identical twins. TCRdb reprocessed the 5' RACE reads via MiXCR and lists one record per CDR3 protein. The repertoire has a few hundred thousand distinct CDR3 sequences, approximately 9.6% of them found once; the top ten carry under 3%. In germline, CDR1 is MNHEY, CDR2 SVGEGT. The CDR3 totals 17 residues. Trimming cost V 2 bases and J 3 bases; bases outside gene matches: 6. The data also belong to a second study, concerning yellow fever vaccine responses in identical twins.

The receptor comes from a young woman in good health. The specimen was PBMCs. V gene TRBV6-2 or TRBV6-3 combines with J gene TRBJ2-1, with 11 bases aligning to TRBD2. In DNA, the CDR3 is TGTGCCAGCAGTTACCACCGACTAGCGGGACTCTACAATGAGCAGTTCTTC. This codes for CASSYHRLAGLYNEQFF.